This T cell receptor (beta chain) emerged from a study of CD8+ T cells in alopecia areata. Punch biopsies of lesional scalp, plus peripheral blood, were taken from alopecia areata patients. The CDR3 covers 15 residues. Germline V gene data show CDR1 as SGHTA and CDR2 as FQGNSA. Trimming took off 4 bases at V and 1 base at J, with 14 bases between the two ends. RNA extraction and reverse transcription yielded cDNA as sequencing template. Produced via immunoSEQ multiplex PCR; TCRdb's table is partial and in-frame only. Here the sample spans approximately 150,000 clones, about 47% being singletons. This clone was seen only a few times.

This receptor was taken from a human donor with alopecia areata. The J gene is TRBJ2-7, the V gene TRBV7-2; D remains ambiguous. Specimen: CD4+ T cells sorted from blood, collected at week 0. Written as DNA, the CDR3 is TGTGCCAGCAGCTCTTCGATCGGGCTTTCCTACGAGCAGTACTTC. This translates into CASSSSIGLSYEQYF.